The 24 T cell receptor beta chains listed next were all sequenced from one sample in a study of OX40 agonist ivuxolimab in advanced cancers. Libraries were prepared by immunoSEQ multiplex PCR; TCRdb keeps only in-frame clonotypes and omits some of them. The sample carries more than 45,000 clones, roughly 85% recorded once. This sample comprised CD4+ or CD8+ T cells sorted from blood, obtained in a trial of the OX40 agonist ivuxolimab. The receptors were sampled from an adult with an advanced solid tumor such as melanoma, head and neck, liver or kidney cancer.

V is TRBV7-9 and J is TRBJ2-5; D is unresolved. This CDR3 region has 14 residues. V dropped 5 bases and J dropped 4 bases, with 14 bases sitting between them. Germline V gives CDR1 SEHNR, CDR2 FQNEAQ (reference sequence). The CDR3 bases are TGTGCCAGCAGCCTCCTTACAAGAGGAGAGACCCAGTACTTC. Protein sequence: CASSLLTRGETQYF.

The J gene is TRBJ2-7, the V gene TRBV4-1, with 7 bases aligning to TRBD2. The junction had 11 bases not matched to a gene; V was cut back by 4 bases and J by 2 bases. CDR1 and CDR2 from the germline V gene are MGHRA and YSYEKL. The CDR3 runs to 16 residues. The CDR3 region has the DNA TGCGCCAGCAGCCGGGCGGTGGTGGGAGGGGCCTACGAGCAGTACTTC. Translated: CASSRAVVGGAYEQYF.

This sequence joins TRBV7-9 and TRBJ2-3; 11 nucleotides match TRBD2. The V segment lost 6 bases and the J segment 5 bases; nucleotides outside the gene matches: 7. The CDR3 sequence is 15 residues long. Per germline, CDR1 SEHNR and CDR2 FQNEAQ (reference sequence). CDR3 region: CASSPLAGVEDTQYF. CDR3 sequence (DNA): TGTGCCAGCAGTCCACTAGCGGGAGTGGAAGATACGCAGTATTTT.

Of note for this clone: Other DNA sequences in the sample encode the same CDR3. J is TRBJ2-3 and V is TRBV11-3, with D unclear. Trimming removed 1 base at V and 4 bases at J, with 3 bases between. The V gene's germline CDR1 is SGHNT and CDR2 YENEEA. The CDR3 has 12 residues. CDR3 loop: CASSLVADTQYF. CDR3 coding DNA: TGTGCCAGCAGCTTAGTAGCAGATACGCAGTATTTT.

The rearrangement links TRBV7-9 to TRBJ1-2; no clear D gene. The CDR3 is made up of 15 amino acids. Germline V gene lookup returns CDR1 SEHNR and CDR2 FQNEAQ (reference sequence). Trimming cost V 5 bases and J 2 bases, with 15 bases left between them. The CDR3 is CASSPPTDGNYGYTF. In nucleotides, the CDR3 is TGTGCCAGCAGCCCCCCAACGGACGGGAACTATGGCTACACCTTC.

The chain recombines TRBV15 with TRBJ2-2; D gene ambiguous. The germline V and J ends were trimmed by 4 bases and 1 base, with 4 bases remaining between them. The V gene's germline CDR1 is LNHNV and CDR2 YYDKDF (reference sequence). CDR3 length: 13 residues. CDR3 in amino acids: CATSTLNTGELFF. The CDR3, as DNA: TGTGCCACCAGCACATTGAACACCGGGGAGCTGTTTTTT.

This chain joins TRBV2 and TRBJ2-7, with TRBD1 matching over 10 bases. Germline trimming cut 5 bases from V and 3 bases from J; bases unmatched to any gene: 13. This CDR3 is built from 17 residues. Germline V lookup: CDR1 SNHLY, CDR2 FYNNEI. In DNA, the CDR3 is TGTGCCAGCAGTTCCGGGACAGGGGAGAGCGGGGGCTACGAGCAGTACTTC. Translating it yields CASSSGTGESGGYEQYF.

The V gene is TRBV7-9, the J gene TRBJ2-5, with a possible D match to TRBD2 (6 bases). Trimming removed 6 bases from V and 5 bases from J, with 13 bases in between. The germline gives CDR1 SEHNR, CDR2 FQNEAQ (reference sequence). The CDR3 totals 13 residues. Written as DNA, the CDR3 is TGTGCCAGCAGTTGGGACTTTTCCGAGACCCAGTACTTC. It codes for CASSWDFSETQYF.

This chain joins TRBV7-2 and TRBJ2-1, with 7 positions matching TRBD1. The V gene end was trimmed by 3 bases and the J gene end by 5 bases; junction bases not matched to a gene: 7. The germline V gene encodes CDR1 SGHTA and CDR2 FQGNSA. The CDR3 contains 15 residues. The CDR3 DNA follows: TGTGCCAGCAGCTTCTTGACAGGGATCCACAATGAGCAGTTCTTC. Amino acids: CASSFLTGIHNEQFF. Variable domain in full (rest from reference TRBV7-2 and TRBJ2-1): GAGVSQSPSNKVTEKGKDVELRCDPISGHTALYWYRQSLGQGLEFLIYFQGNSAPDKSGLPSDRFSAERTGGSVSTLTIQRTQQEDSAVYLCASSFLTGIHNEQFFGPGTRLTVL.

The chain uses TRBV27 and TRBJ2-1, with TRBD1 as a possible D gene (6 bases). Trimming took off 8 bases at V and 7 bases at J, with 18 bases between the two ends. This CDR3 region has 14 residues. Germline V gene data show CDR1 as MNHEY and CDR2 as SMNVEV (reference sequence). The CDR3, as DNA: TGTGCCAGCTCACCCAGGGGAAAGAGGAATGAGCAGTTCTTC. This translates into CASSPRGKRNEQFF.

The chain joins TRBV28 to TRBJ1-3, with 7 positions matching TRBD1. Germline V gene data show CDR1 as MDHEN and CDR2 as SYDVKM. The J segment lost 3 bases and the V segment lost 3 bases, leaving 5 bases of the junction unmatched. This CDR3 is built from 15 residues. Here the CDR3 DNA reads TGTGCCAGCAGTTTTGTGCCAGGGGGTGGAAACACCATATATTTT. Amino acid sequence: CASSFVPGGGNTIYF.

This rearrangement joins TRBV29-1 to TRBJ2-1; TRBD2 matches at 8 bases. The CDR3 runs 12 residues. The trim removed 6 bases at V and 5 bases at J, leaving 3 bases unmatched. CDR1 and CDR2 from the germline V gene are SQVTM and ANQGSEA. The CDR3 here is CSVTSGNNEQFF. The CDR3 nucleotides read TGCAGCGTAACTAGCGGCAACAATGAGCAGTTCTTC.

This chain connects TRBV16 to TRBJ2-1; TRBD2 matches at 7 bases. CDR1 is KGHSY and CDR2 is FQNENV in the germline V gene. After removal of 3 bases from V and 5 bases from J, the junction contained 4 bases not matched to a gene. The CDR3 has 14 amino acids. Here the CDR3 DNA reads TGTGCCAGCAGCCACTGGGGGGGACACAATGAGCAGTTCTTC. Residues: CASSHWGGHNEQFF.

This clone was seen a handful of times. The CDR3 nucleotides are TGTGCCAGCAGCGTAGCCCCCTTTAGCGGGCCCCTCATCACAGATACGCAGTATTTT. Translated: CASSVAPFSGPLITDTQYF. The chain couples TRBV9 to TRBJ2-3; 7 bases map to TRBD2. Trimming at V came to 0 bases and at J to 2 bases, leaving 15 bases not matched to a gene. The CDR3 consists of 19 residues. Germline values: CDR1 SGDLS, CDR2 YYNGEE.

The J gene is TRBJ1-5, the V gene TRBV19; a possible D gene is TRBD1 (5 bases). Trimming left V 6 bases short and J 5 bases short, with 20 bases between. Germline V gives CDR1 LNHDA, CDR2 SQIVND (reference sequence). The CDR3 covers 16 residues. CDR3 residues: CASSVMGREGYQPQHF. In nucleotides, the CDR3 is TGTGCCAGTAGCGTCATGGGCAGGGAAGGGTATCAGCCCCAGCATTTT.

This clone was observed a single time. The rearrangement uses TRBV9 and TRBJ2-5; 9 bases match TRBD1. The CDR3 covers 18 residues. With 1 base clipped from V and 2 bases from J, the junction kept 12 bases outside the gene matches. Germline lookup yields CDR1 SGDLS and CDR2 YYNGEE. The CDR3 DNA is TGTGCCAGCAGCGTAAGTTCCGCGGCGACAGGGGGGCAAGAGACCCAGTACTTC. Amino acid sequence: CASSVSSAATGGQETQYF.

V is TRBV28 and J is TRBJ2-5; a weak D match, TRBD1 (6 bases). V lost 6 bases to trimming and J lost 5 bases, with 16 bases between them. Germline values: CDR1 MDHEN, CDR2 SYDVKM. The CDR3 runs to 14 residues. The CDR3 loop reads CASRKGTRVETQYF. As DNA, the CDR3 is TGTGCCAGCAGGAAAGGGACACGGGTCGAGACCCAGTACTTC. Full variable domain (rest looked up from reference TRBV28 and TRBJ2-5): DVKVTQSSRYLVKRTGEKVFLECVQDMDHENMFWYRQDPGLGLRLIYFSYDVKMKEKGDIPEGYSVSREKKERFSLILESASTNQTSMYLCASRKGTRVETQYFGPGTRLLVL.

This clone was seen only a few times. The chain has TRBV2 and TRBJ2-1; TRBD2 is a possible D gene (5 bases). The CDR3 is 13 residues long. Trimming removed 5 bases from V and 6 bases from J, with 11 bases in between. Germline CDR1 is SNHLY and CDR2 is FYNNEI. The CDR3 reads CASSLTSPNEQFF. The CDR3 coding sequence is TGTGCCAGCAGTCTAACTAGTCCCAATGAGCAGTTCTTC.

V is TRBV18 and J is TRBJ2-1, with 14 bases lining up with TRBD2. J lost 9 bases, V lost 3 bases, and 4 bases had no gene match. Germline assignment: CDR1 KGHSH and CDR2 LQKENI. The CDR3 length is 15 residues. The CDR3 reads CASSPGTSGSGEQFF. The CDR3 bases are TGTGCCAGCTCACCCGGGACTAGCGGGAGTGGTGAGCAGTTCTTC.

The gene calls are TRBV7-8 and TRBJ2-5; D unresolved. Trimming removed 0 bases at V and 2 bases at J, with 13 bases between. The CDR3 loop spans 16 amino acids. Per germline, CDR1 SGHVS and CDR2 FQNEAQ. CDR3 DNA sequence: TGTGCCAGCAGCTTAGCGTGGAGACTTTTTCAAGAGACCCAGTACTTC. Protein: CASSLAWRLFQETQYF.

The rearrangement uses TRBV18 and TRBJ2-1; 12 nucleotides agree with TRBD1. V was clipped by 4 bases and J by 7 bases; unmatched bases: 2. The CDR3 has 14 amino acids. Germline V gene lookup returns CDR1 KGHSH and CDR2 LQKENI. Here the CDR3 DNA reads TGTGCCAGCTCACGGGACAGGGGGCGGAATGAGCAGTTCTTC. It translates to CASSRDRGRNEQFF.

The chain couples TRBV5-6 to TRBJ2-3; TRBD2 agrees at 7 bases. The J segment lost 4 bases and the V segment lost 2 bases, leaving 7 bases of the junction unmatched. The CDR3 has 15 residues. Per germline, CDR1 SGHDT and CDR2 YYEEEE. The CDR3: CASSFGGRGADTQYF. CDR3 bases: TGTGCCAGCAGCTTCGGCGGGAGAGGGGCAGATACGCAGTATTTT. The full variable domain, completed using reference TRBV5-6 and TRBJ2-3, is DAGVTQSPTHLIKTRGQQVTLRCSPKSGHDTVSWYQQALGQGPQFIFQYYEEEERQRGNFPDRFSGHQFPNYSSELNVNALLLGDSALYLCASSFGGRGADTQYFGPGTRLTVL.

Notes on this clone: This CDR3 is also generated by other DNA sequences in the sample. The rearrangement links TRBV27 to TRBJ2-5; 7 positions match TRBD1. V lost 4 bases, J lost 5 bases, and 4 bases stayed unmatched. The CDR3 covers 13 residues. Germline V gene sequence: CDR1 MNHEY, CDR2 SMNVEV (reference sequence). CDR3 bases: TGTGCCAGCAGTTGGGGCAGGGGGGAGACCCAGTACTTC. It yields the protein CASSWGRGETQYF.

V and J are TRBV9 and TRBJ2-2, with 7 nucleotides matching TRBD2. The CDR3 is 17 residues long. After removal of 0 bases from V and 1 base from J, the junction contained 6 bases not matched to a gene. Germline CDR1 is SGDLS and CDR2 is YYNGEE. CDR3 loop: CASSVAASGKNTGELFF. The CDR3 DNA is TGTGCCAGCAGCGTAGCGGCTAGCGGAAAGAACACCGGGGAGCTGTTTTTT.